This TCR beta chain was obtained from a study of blood T cell repertoires in COVID-19. As for the study in general: Researchers got acute and convalescent COVID-19 samples from the United States, Italy and Spain. The cDNA or gDNA used as material had been derived from T cells, B-cell-depleted T cells, or PBMCs.

As originally analysed: It was from reference gene primer amplification that nucleated cell counts were estimated. Measured with immunoSEQ multiplex PCR; TCRdb has only the in-frame clones, and not every one. V and J calls plus clone size are reproduced from that table; the DNA served to infer D and trimming. The sample holds approximately 150,000 clones, around 90% seen once. This receptor was taken from a man aged 65-85 years with acute or convalescent COVID-19. Sequencing used peripheral blood.

In DNA, the CDR3 is TGTGCCACCAGTGGGGGACAGGGTGGGAACAATGAGCAGTTCTTC. This gives the protein CATSGGQGGNNEQFF. The chain couples TRBV24-1 to TRBJ2-1; 9 nucleotides match TRBD1. The CDR3 contains 15 residues. V lost 5 bases, J lost 5 bases, and 6 bases stayed unmatched. Germline-derived CDR1 and CDR2 are KGHDR and SFDVKD.